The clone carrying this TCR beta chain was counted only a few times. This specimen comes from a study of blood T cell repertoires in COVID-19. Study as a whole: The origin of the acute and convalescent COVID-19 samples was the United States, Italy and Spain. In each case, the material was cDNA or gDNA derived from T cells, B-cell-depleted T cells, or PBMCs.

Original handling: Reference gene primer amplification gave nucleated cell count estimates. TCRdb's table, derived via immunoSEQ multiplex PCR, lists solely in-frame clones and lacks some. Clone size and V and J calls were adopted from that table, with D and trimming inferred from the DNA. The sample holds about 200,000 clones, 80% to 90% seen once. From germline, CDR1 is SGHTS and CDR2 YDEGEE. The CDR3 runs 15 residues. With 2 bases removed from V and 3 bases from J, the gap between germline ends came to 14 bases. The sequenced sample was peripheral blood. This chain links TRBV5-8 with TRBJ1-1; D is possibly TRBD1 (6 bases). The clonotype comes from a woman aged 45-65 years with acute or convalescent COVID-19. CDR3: CASSFLQGSHTEAFF. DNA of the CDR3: TGTGCCAGCAGCTTTCTACAGGGAAGTCACACTGAAGCTTTCTTT.